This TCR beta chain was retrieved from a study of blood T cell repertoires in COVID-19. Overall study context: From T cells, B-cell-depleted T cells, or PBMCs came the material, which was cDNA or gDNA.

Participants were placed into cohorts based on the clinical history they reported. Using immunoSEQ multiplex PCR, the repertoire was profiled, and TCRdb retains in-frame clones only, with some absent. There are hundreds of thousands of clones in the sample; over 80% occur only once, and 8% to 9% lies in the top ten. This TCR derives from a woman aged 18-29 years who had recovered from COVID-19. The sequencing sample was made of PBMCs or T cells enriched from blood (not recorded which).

The CDR3 bases are TGCAGCGTTGAGGTGGCAGGGGTGGCCGTTAAAGGTGGGGGCTACACCTTC. Protein: CSVEVAGVAVKGGGYTF. V and J are TRBV29-1 and TRBJ1-2, with D tentatively TRBD1 (6 bases). The CDR3 has 17 residues. CDR1 is SQVTM, CDR2 ANQGSEA, per germline. V was clipped by 3 bases and J by 8 bases, with 28 bases between them. Combining the CDR3 with reference TRBV29-1 and TRBJ1-2 gives the whole variable domain SAVISQKPSRDICQRGTSLTIQCQVDSQVTMMFWYRQQPGQSLTLIATANQGSEATYESGFVIDKFPISRPNLTFSTLTVSNMSPEDSSIYLCSVEVAGVAVKGGGYTFGSGTRLTVV.